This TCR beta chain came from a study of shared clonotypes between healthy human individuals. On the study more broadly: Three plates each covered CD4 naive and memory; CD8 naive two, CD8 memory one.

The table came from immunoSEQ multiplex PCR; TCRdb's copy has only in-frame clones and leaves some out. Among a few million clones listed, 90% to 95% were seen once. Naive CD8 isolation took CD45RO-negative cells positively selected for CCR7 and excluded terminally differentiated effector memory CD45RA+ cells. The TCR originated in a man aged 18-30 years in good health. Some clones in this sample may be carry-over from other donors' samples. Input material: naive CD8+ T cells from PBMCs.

The DNA for the CDR3 is TGTGCCAGCAGCTCAAACACAGGGGATGTCTATGGCTACACCTTC. The encoded protein is CASSSNTGDVYGYTF. The V gene is TRBV7-8, the J gene TRBJ1-2; 7 bases fit TRBD1. The CDR3 is made up of 15 amino acids. Looked up from germline, CDR1 is SGHVS and CDR2 is FQNEAQ. V was clipped by 4 bases and J by 4 bases; unmatched bases: 9.